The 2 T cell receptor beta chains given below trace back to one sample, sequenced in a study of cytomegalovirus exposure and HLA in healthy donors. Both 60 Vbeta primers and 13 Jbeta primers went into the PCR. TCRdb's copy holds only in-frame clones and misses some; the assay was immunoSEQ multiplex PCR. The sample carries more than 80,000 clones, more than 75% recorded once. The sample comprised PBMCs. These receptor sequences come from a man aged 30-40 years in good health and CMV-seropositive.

The CDR3, as DNA: TGTGCCAGCAGCCAAGGAAACACCATATATTTT. As protein: CASSQGNTIYF. The chain combines TRBV5-4 with TRBJ1-3; D is uncertain. CDR3 length equals 11 residues. Germline V CDR1 and CDR2: SGHNT, YYREEE (reference sequence). V lost 4 bases, J lost 4 bases, and 3 bases lay in between.

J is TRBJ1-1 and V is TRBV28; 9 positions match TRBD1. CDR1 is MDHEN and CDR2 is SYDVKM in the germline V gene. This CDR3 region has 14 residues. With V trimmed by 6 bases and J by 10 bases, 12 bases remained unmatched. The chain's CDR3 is CASRTGQGLVGAFF. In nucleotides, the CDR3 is TGTGCCAGCAGGACCGGACAGGGGTTAGTGGGAGCTTTCTTT.